This T cell receptor beta chain is drawn from a study of OX40 agonist ivuxolimab in advanced cancers. This table comes from immunoSEQ multiplex PCR, and its TCRdb copy is limited to in-frame clones, with some not included. Counted here are tens of thousands of clones, roughly nine tenths occurring once; the ten biggest clones make up around 2.5%. V lost 0 bases to trimming and J lost 7 bases; unmatched junction nucleotides: 14. Germline V gives CDR1 SGHRS, CDR2 YFSETQ. The CDR3 extends over 17 amino acids. The starting material was CD4+ or CD8+ T cells sorted from blood, obtained in a trial of the OX40 agonist ivuxolimab. The TCR sequence derives from an adult with an advanced solid tumor such as melanoma, head and neck, liver or kidney cancer. The chain employs TRBV5-1 and TRBJ2-5; TRBD2 matches 8 bases. CDR3 sequence reads: CASSLGGLAGAHGTQYF. DNA for the CDR3: TGCGCCAGCAGCTTGGGGGGGCTAGCGGGCGCTCACGGGACCCAGTACTTC.